The sequence of this T cell receptor (beta chain) was determined in a study of OX40 agonist ivuxolimab in advanced cancers. Study overall: The drug used for patients, ivuxolimab, was an agonistic anti-OX40 (CD134) antibody. Cohort: around 79% men, mean age approximately 66, aged roughly 20 to 79.

Germline lookup yields CDR1 MNHEY and CDR2 SVGAGI. The CDR3 length is 14 residues. As to this clone: What it binds is unknown. The junction differs from germline at one of its ends, possibly a read error.

Only in-frame clones appear in the TCRdb table, and some are missing; sequencing was by immunoSEQ multiplex PCR. The sample lists 74,000 or so clones, roughly 81% occurring once. Study-wide results and caveats: People who partly responded at 0.1-3.0 mg/kg had some of the least clonal expansion seen. CD8+ T cells showed, on average, more clonal expansion than CD4+ cells.

The sample here was CD4+ or CD8+ T cells sorted from blood, taken in a trial of the OX40 agonist ivuxolimab. The chain employs TRBV6-5 and TRBJ1-5; unclear D gene. The sequence was collected from an adult with an advanced solid tumor such as melanoma, head and neck, liver or kidney cancer. In nucleotides, the CDR3 is TGTGCCAGCAGCCCCTTTACGGCGGGTCAGCCCCGGCATTTT. It yields the protein CASSPFTAGQPRHF.